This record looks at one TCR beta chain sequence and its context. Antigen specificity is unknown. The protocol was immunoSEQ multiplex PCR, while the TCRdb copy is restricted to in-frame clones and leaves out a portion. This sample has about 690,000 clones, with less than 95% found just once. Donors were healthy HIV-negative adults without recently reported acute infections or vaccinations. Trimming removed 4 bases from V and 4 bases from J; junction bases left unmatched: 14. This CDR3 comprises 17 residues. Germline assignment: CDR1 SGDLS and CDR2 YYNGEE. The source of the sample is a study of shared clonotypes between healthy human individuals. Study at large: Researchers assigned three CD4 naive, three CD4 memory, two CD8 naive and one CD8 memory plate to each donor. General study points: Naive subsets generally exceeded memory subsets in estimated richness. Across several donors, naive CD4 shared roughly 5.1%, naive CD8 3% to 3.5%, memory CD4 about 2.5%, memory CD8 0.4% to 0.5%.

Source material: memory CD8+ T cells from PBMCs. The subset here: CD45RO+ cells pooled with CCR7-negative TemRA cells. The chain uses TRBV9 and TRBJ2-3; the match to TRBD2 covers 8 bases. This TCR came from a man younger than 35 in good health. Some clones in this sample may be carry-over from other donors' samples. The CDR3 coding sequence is TGTGCCAGCAGCCCCCGAGCGGGACTAGAGGTCCCAGATACGCAGTATTTT. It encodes CASSPRAGLEVPDTQYF.